This TCR beta chain was sequenced during a study of blood T cell repertoires in COVID-19. The table came from immunoSEQ multiplex PCR; TCRdb's copy has only in-frame clones and leaves some out. The sample has 200,000 to 250,000 clones; about three quarters are singletons. The sequenced sample was peripheral blood. This TCR came from a woman in her 70s with acute or convalescent COVID-19.

Here the CDR3 DNA reads TGTGCCAGCAGCTCCGCCGGGGGCTCCTATAATTCACCCCTCCACTTT. This encodes CASSSAGGSYNSPLHF. The chain links TRBV5-4 to TRBJ1-6; TRBD1 might be the D (5 bases). Germline V CDR1 and CDR2: SGHNT, YYREEE (reference sequence). There are 16 residues in the CDR3. Trimming cost V 3 bases and J 0 bases, with 10 bases left between them.